Sequencing of this T cell receptor (beta chain) was carried out in a study of blood T cell repertoires in COVID-19. About the study: COVID-19 samples collected from the United States, Italy and Spain covered acute and convalescent phases. The cDNA or gDNA used as material had been derived from T cells, B-cell-depleted T cells, or PBMCs.

CDR3 length: 17 residues. Germline assignment: CDR1 SGHRS and CDR2 YFSETQ. Trimming removed 4 bases at V and 0 bases at J, with 17 bases between. Source study methods: Reference gene primer amplification yielded estimated nucleated cell counts. The assay was immunoSEQ multiplex PCR, and TCRdb's table has in-frame clones only and misses some. That table supplies the V and J calls and clone size; D and trimming were determined from the DNA. The repertoire consists of over 250,000 clones, with more than 70% occurring once and the leading ten covering around 0.99%. This chain joins TRBV5-1 and TRBJ1-5; D perhaps matches TRBD1 (6 bases). The receptor was isolated from a woman between 40 and 55 years old who had recovered from COVID-19. Sequencing was carried out using peripheral blood. The CDR3 reads CASSPGVGHPSNQPQHF. The CDR3 bases are TGCGCCAGCAGCCCTGGGGTGGGACACCCTAGCAATCAGCCCCAGCATTTT.